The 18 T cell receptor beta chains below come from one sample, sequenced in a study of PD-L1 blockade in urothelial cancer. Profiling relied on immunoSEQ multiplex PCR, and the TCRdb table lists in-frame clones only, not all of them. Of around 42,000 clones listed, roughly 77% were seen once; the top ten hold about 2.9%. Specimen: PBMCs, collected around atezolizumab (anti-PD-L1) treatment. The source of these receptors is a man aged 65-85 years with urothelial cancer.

CDR3 loop: CASSPGNTEAFF. The DNA for the CDR3 is TGTGCCAGCAGCCCGGGGAACACTGAAGCTTTCTTT. V gene TRBV11-3 combines with J gene TRBJ1-1; no definite D call. Between the trimmed V and J ends, which lost 5 bases and 1 base, there was a span of 5 bases. Germline CDR1 and CDR2: SGHNT and YENEEA. The CDR3 totals 12 residues.

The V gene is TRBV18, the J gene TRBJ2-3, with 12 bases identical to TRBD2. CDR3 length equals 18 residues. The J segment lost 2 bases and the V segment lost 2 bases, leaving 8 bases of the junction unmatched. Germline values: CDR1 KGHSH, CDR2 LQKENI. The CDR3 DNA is TGTGCCAGCTCACCAACTCCCCGGACTAGCGGGAACACAGATACGCAGTATTTT. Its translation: CASSPTPRTSGNTDTQYF.

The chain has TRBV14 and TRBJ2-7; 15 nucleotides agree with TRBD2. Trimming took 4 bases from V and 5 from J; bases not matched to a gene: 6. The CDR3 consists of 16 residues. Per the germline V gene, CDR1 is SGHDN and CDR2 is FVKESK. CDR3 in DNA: TGTGCCAGCAGCCGCGGACTAGCGGGAGGGCGTAACGAGCAGTACTTC. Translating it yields CASSRGLAGGRNEQYF.

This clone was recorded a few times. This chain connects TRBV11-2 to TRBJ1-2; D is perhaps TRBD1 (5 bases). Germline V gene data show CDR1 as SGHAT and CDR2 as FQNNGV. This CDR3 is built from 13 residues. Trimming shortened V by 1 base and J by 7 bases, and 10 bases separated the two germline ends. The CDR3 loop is CASSLGRASGYTF. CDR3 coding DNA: TGTGCCAGCAGCTTAGGCAGGGCCAGTGGCTACACCTTC.

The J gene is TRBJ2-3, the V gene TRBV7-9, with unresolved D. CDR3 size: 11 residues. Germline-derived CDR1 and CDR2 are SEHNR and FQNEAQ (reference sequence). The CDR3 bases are TGTACTTCGACTGCTAGAGATACGCAGTATTTT. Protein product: CTSTARDTQYF.

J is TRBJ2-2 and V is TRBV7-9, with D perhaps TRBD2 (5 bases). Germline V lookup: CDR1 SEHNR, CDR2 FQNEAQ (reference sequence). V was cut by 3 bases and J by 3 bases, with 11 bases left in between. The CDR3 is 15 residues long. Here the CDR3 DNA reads TGTGCCAGCAGCTTGGCTATGCGGGACACCGGGGAGCTGTTTTTT. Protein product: CASSLAMRDTGELFF.

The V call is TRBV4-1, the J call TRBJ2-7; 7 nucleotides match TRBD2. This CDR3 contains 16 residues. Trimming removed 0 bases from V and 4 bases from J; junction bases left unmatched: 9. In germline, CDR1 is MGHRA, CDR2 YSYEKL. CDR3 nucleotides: TGCGCCAGCAGCCAAGAGGGGGGGAATGGGATATACGAGCAGTACTTC. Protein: CASSQEGGNGIYEQYF.

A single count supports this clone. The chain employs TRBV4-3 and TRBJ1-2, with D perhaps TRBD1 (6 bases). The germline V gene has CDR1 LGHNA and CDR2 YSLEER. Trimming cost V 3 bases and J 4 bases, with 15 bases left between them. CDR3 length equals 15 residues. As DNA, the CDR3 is TGCGCCAGCAGCCAGGGTTCCAGGGGCTTCTATGGCTACACCTTC. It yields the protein CASSQGSRGFYGYTF.

The CDR3 region has the DNA TGTGCCAGCAGCTGGAGCGTGAACACCGGGGAGCTGTTTTTT. Amino acids: CASSWSVNTGELFF. This chain links TRBV11-1 with TRBJ2-2; D unclear. Germline V lookup: CDR1 SGHAT, CDR2 FQDESV (reference sequence). The CDR3 consists of 14 residues. V lost 4 bases, J lost 1 base, and 7 bases lay in between.

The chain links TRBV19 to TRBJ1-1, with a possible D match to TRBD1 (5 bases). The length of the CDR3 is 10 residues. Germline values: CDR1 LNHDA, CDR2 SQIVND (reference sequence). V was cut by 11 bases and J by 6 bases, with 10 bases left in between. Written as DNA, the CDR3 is TGTGCCGGCCGGGGGGCTGAAGCTTTCTTT. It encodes CAGRGAEAFF.

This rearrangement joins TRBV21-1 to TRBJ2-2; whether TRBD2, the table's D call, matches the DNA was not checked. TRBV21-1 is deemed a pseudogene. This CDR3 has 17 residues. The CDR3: CASSKAASGRGTGELFF. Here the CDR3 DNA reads TGTGCCAGCAGCAAAGCGGCTAGCGGGAGAGGAACCGGGGAGCTGTTTTTT.

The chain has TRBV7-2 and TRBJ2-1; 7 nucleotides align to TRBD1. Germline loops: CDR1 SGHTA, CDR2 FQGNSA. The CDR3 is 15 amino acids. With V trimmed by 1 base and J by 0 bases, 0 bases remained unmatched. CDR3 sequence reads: CASSLGQGSYNEQFF. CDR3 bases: TGTGCCAGCAGCTTAGGACAGGGCTCCTACAATGAGCAGTTCTTC.

As DNA, the CDR3 is TGTGCCAGCAGCCTCGGCGGGATCTATGGCTACACCTTC. Protein product: CASSLGGIYGYTF. The chain is built from TRBV7-6 and TRBJ1-2; D is unresolved. V lost 5 bases and J lost 4, with 11 bases in between. CDR3 length equals 13 residues. Germline CDR1 is SGHVS and CDR2 is FNYEAQ.

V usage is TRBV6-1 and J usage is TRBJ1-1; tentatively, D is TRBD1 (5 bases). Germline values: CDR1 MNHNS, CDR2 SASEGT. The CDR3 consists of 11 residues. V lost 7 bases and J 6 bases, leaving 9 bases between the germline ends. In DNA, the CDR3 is TGTGCCAGCAACCGGGGGGCTGAAGCTTTCTTT. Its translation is CASNRGAEAFF.

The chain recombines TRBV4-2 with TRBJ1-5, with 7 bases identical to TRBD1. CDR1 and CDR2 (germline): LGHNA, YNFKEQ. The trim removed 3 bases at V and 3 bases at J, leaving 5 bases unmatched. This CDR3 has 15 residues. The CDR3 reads CASSHEDRANQPQHF. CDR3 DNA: TGTGCCAGCAGCCACGAAGACAGGGCCAATCAGCCCCAGCATTTT.

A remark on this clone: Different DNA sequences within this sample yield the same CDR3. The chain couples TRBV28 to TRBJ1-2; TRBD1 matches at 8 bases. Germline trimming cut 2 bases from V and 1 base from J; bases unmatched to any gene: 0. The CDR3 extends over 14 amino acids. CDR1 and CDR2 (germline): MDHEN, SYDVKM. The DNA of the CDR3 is TGTGCCAGCAGTTTAACAGGGGGTAACTATGGCTACACCTTC. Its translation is CASSLTGGNYGYTF.

Here the CDR3 DNA reads TGTGCCAGCAGTGAGACAGTGGGGCTAGGCTACACCTTC. This encodes CASSETVGLGYTF. The chain has TRBV6-1 and TRBJ1-2; maybe TRBD1 (5 bases). CDR3 length equals 13 residues. Germline assignment: CDR1 MNHNS and CDR2 SASEGT. The V and J ends lost 3 bases and 8 bases respectively, with 13 bases between them.

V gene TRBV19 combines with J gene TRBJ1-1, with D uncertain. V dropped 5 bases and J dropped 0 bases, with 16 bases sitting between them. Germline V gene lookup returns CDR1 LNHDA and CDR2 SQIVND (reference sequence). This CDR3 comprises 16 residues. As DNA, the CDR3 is TGTGCCAGTAGTCCGACTCTCGGGAGTCTGAACACTGAAGCTTTCTTT. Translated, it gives CASSPTLGSLNTEAFF. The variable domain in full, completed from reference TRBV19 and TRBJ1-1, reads DGGITQSPKYLFRKEGQNVTLSCEQNLNHDAMYWYRQDPGQGLRLIYYSQIVNDFQKGDIAEGYSVSREKKESFPLTVTSAQKNPTAFYLCASSPTLGSLNTEAFFGQGTRLTVV.